This T cell receptor (beta chain) stems from a study of early T cells in non-severe SARS-CoV-2 infection. Overall study: From unsorted whole blood, bulk RNA was sequenced, and the chains remained unpaired.

The CDR3 is made up of 17 amino acids. Findings and limits, study-wide: Private and CD4 specificities were missed by VDJdb matching, which favored anti-spike CD8 responses.

This clonotype has ten or more counts. Its target is unknown. Unique molecular identifiers (one per individual cDNA molecule) were attached. TCRdb fed the 5' RACE reads into MiXCR, producing one record per CDR3 protein. The table lists roughly 81,000 distinct CDR3 sequences, over 10% of them singletons. The receptor was isolated from an adult who was a healthcare worker with PCR-confirmed SARS-CoV-2 infection or an uninfected control (not recorded which). The chain uses TRBV12-2 and TRBJ1-5; the table calls TRBD1, which could not be checked here. TRBV12-2 is a listed pseudogene. Specimen: whole blood. The CDR3 region has the DNA TGTGCAAGTCGCTTAGGGGACAGGGACGAGGGCAATCAGCCCCAGCATTTT. Its protein is CASRLGDRDEGNQPQHF.